This TCR beta chain was profiled in a study of response to subunit inactivated influenza vaccine. In TCRdb, the RT-PCR reads were re-called with MiXCR into one record per CDR3 protein. Altogether under 850,000 distinct CDR3 sequences are present, about 18% being singletons, with the ten largest covering roughly 11%. Germline trimming cut 4 bases from V and 6 bases from J; bases unmatched to any gene: 6. This CDR3 has 13 amino acids. Germline CDR1 DFQATT, CDR2 SNEGSKA (reference sequence). This clonotype was seen only a few times. The chain combines TRBV20-1 with TRBJ1-1, with 9 bases matching TRBD1. The receptor was derived from a man aged 45-65 years who received an inactivated influenza vaccine. Sequences were derived from PBMCs from blood, sampled 4 to 6 days after vaccination. This chain's CDR3 is CSAKDRGKAEAFF. CDR3 DNA sequence: TGCAGTGCTAAGGACAGGGGTAAGGCTGAAGCTTTCTTT.